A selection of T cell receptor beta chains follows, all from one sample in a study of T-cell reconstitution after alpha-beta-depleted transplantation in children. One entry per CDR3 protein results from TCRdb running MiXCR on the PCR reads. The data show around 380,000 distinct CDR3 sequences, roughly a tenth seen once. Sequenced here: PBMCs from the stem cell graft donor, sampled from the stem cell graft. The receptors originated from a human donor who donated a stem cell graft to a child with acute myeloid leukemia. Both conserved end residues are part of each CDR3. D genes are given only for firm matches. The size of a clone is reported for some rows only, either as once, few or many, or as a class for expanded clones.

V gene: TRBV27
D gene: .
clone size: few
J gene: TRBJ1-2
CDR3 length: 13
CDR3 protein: CASSSRGSRGYTF
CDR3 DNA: TGTGCCAGCAGCTCCAGGGGTAGCCGCGGCTACACCTTC

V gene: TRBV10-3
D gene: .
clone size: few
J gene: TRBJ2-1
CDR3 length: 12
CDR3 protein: CACSPSYNEQFF
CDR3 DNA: TGTGCTTGCAGCCCTAGCTACAATGAGCAGTTCTTC

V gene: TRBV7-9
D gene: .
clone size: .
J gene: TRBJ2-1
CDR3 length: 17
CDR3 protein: CASSPSGVGSRYNEQFF
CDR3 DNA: TGTGCCAGCAGCCCGTCGGGGGTCGGGAGTAGGTACAATGAGCAGTTCTTC

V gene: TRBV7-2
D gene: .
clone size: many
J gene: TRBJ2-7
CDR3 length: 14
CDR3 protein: CASSPFGQAYEQYF
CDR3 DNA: TGTGCCAGCAGCCCCTTCGGGCAGGCCTACGAGCAGTACTTC

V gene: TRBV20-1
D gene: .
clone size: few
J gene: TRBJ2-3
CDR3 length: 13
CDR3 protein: CSAHGAHTDTQYF
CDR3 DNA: TGCAGTGCTCATGGTGCCCACACAGATACGCAGTATTTT

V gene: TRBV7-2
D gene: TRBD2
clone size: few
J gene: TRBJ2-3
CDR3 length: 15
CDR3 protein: CASSNPGLAQRTQYF
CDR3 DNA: TGTGCCAGCAGCAATCCGGGACTAGCGCAGAGGACGCAGTATTTT

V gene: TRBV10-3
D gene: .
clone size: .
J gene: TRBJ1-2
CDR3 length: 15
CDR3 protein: CAITQGGSDFYGYTF
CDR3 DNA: TGTGCCATCACCCAAGGTGGGTCGGACTTCTATGGCTACACCTTC

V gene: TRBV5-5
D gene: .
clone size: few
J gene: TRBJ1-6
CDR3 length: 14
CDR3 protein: CASSLSGYNSPLHF
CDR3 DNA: TGTGCCAGCAGCTTGAGCGGATATAATTCACCCCTCCACTTT

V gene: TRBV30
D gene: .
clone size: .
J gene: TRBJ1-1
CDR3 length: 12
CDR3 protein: CAWNRANLEAFF
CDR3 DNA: TGTGCCTGGAATCGGGCGAACCTTGAAGCTTTCTTT

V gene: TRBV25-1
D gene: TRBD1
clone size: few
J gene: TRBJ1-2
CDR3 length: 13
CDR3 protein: CASRGDRASGYTF
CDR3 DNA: TGTGCCAGCAGGGGGGACAGGGCGTCCGGCTACACCTTC

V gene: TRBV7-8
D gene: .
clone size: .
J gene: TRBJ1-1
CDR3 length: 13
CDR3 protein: CASRQLTYSEAFF
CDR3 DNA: TGTGCCAGCAGGCAACTCACATATTCTGAAGCTTTCTTT

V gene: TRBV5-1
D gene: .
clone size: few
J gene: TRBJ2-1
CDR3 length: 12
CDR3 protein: CASSPRAGEQFF
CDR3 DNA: TGCGCCAGCAGCCCCAGGGCCGGTGAGCAGTTCTTC

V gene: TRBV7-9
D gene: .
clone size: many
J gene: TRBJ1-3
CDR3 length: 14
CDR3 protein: CASSFTGTGNTIYF
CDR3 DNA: TGTGCCAGCAGCTTTACAGGGACTGGAAACACCATATATTTT

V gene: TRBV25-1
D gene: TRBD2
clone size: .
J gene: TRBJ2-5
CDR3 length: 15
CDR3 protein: CASGTSGSSLETQYF
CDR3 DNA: TGTGCCAGCGGAACTAGCGGGAGTTCCCTAGAGACCCAGTACTTC

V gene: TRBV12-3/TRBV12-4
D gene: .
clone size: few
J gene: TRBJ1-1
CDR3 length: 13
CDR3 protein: CASRKTGRGEAFF
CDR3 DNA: TGTGCCAGCAGAAAGACAGGCCGCGGGGAAGCTTTCTTT

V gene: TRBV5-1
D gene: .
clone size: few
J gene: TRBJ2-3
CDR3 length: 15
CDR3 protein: CASSQNPSSTDTQYF
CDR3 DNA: TGCGCCAGCAGCCAGAACCCATCTAGCACAGATACGCAGTATTTT

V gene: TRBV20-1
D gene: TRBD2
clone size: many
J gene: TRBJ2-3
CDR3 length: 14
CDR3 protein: CSARLAGGPNTQYF
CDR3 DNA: TGCAGTGCTAGACTAGCGGGAGGTCCGAATACGCAGTATTTT

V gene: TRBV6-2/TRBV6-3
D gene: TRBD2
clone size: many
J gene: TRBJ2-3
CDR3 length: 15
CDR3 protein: CAISAGLADTDTQYF
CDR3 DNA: TGTGCCATTTCGGCGGGACTAGCAGACACAGATACGCAGTATTTT

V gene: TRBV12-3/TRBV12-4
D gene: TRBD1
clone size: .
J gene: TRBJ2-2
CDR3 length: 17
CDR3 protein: CGSSFGAGTGGTGELFF
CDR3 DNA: TGTGGCAGCAGTTTTGGAGCGGGGACAGGGGGCACCGGGGAGCTGTTTTTT

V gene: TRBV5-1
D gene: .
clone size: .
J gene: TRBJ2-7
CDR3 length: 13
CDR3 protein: CASSSWGRDEQYF
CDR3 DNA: TGCGCCAGCTCTTCCTGGGGGCGGGACGAGCAGTACTTC

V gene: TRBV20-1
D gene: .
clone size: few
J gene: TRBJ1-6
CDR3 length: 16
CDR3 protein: CSARDPLGGDNSPLHF
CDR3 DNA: TGCAGTGCTAGAGATCCTTTGGGGGGCGATAATTCACCCCTCCACTTT

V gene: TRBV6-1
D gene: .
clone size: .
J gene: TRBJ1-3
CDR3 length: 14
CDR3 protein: CASSSAARQNTMYF
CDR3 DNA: TGTGCCAGCAGCAGCGCGGCAAGGCAGAACACCATGTATTTT

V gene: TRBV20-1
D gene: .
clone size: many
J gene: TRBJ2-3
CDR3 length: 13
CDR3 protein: CSASLLGGDTQYF
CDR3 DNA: TGCAGTGCTAGCCTCCTTGGGGGGGATACGCAGTATTTT